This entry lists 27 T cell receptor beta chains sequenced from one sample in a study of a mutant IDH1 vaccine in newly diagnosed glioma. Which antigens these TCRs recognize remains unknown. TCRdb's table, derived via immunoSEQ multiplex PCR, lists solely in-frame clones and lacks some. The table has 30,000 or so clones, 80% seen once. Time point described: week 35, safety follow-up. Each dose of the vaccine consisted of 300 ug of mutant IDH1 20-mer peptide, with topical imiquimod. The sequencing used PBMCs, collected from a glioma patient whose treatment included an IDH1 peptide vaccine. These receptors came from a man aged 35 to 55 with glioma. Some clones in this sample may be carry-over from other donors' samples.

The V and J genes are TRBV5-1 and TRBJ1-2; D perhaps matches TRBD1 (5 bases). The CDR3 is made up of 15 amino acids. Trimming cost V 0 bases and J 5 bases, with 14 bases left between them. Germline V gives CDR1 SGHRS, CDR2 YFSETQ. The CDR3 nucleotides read TGCGCCAGCAGCTTGGCCTCGGACGGGGGATATGGCTACACCTTC. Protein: CASSLASDGGYGYTF.

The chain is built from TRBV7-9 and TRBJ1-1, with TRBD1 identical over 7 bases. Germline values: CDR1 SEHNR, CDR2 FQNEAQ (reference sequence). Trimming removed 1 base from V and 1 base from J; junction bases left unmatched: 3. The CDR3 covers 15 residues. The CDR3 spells CASSLDGTENTEAFF. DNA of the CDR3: TGTGCCAGCAGCTTAGATGGGACAGAGAACACTGAAGCTTTCTTT. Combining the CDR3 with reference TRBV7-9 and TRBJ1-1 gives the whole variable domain DTGVSQNPRHKITKRGQNVTFRCDPISEHNRLYWYRQTLGQGPEFLTYFQNEAQLEKSRLLSDRFSAERPKGSFSTLEIQRTEQGDSAMYLCASSLDGTENTEAFFGQGTRLTVV.

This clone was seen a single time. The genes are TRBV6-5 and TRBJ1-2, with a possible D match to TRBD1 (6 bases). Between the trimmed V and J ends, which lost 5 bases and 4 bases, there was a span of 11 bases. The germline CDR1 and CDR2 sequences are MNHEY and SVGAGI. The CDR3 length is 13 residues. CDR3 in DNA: TGTGCCAGCAGTCTACAGGGCCCCTATGGCTACACCTTC. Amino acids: CASSLQGPYGYTF.

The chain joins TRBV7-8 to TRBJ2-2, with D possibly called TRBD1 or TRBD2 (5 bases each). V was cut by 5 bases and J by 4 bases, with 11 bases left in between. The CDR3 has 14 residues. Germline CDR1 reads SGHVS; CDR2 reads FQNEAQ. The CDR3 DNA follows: TGTGCCAGCAGCACGGGGCAGGGCACCGGGGAGCTGTTTTTT. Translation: CASSTGQGTGELFF.

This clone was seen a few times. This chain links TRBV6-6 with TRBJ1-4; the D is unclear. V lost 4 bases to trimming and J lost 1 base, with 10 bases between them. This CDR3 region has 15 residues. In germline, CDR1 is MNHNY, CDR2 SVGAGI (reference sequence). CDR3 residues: CASSSRGITNEKLFF. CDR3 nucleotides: TGTGCCAGCAGTTCTCGAGGGATAACTAATGAAAAACTGTTTTTT.

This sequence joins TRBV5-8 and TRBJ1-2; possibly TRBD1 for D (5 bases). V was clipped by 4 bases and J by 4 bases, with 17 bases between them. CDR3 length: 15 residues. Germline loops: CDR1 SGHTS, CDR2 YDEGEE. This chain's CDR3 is CASSPRRGLGYGYTF. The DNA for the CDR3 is TGTGCCAGCAGCCCTAGAAGGGGTTTGGGCTATGGCTACACCTTC. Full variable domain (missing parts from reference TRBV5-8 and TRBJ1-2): EAGVTQSPTHLIKTRGQQATLRCSPISGHTSVYWYQQALGLGLQFLLWYDEGEERNRGNFPPRFSGRQFPNYSSELNVNALELEDSALYLCASSPRRGLGYGYTFGSGTRLTVV.

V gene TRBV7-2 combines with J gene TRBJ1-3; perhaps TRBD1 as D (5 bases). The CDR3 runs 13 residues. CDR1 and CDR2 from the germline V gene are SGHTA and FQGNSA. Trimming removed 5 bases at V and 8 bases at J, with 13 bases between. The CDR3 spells CASSPQGYHTIYF. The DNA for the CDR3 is TGTGCCAGCAGCCCTCAGGGTTATCACACCATATATTTT. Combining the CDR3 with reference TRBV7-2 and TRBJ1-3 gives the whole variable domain GAGVSQSPSNKVTEKGKDVELRCDPISGHTALYWYRQSLGQGLEFLIYFQGNSAPDKSGLPSDRFSAERTGGSVSTLTIQRTQQEDSAVYLCASSPQGYHTIYFGEGSWLTVV.

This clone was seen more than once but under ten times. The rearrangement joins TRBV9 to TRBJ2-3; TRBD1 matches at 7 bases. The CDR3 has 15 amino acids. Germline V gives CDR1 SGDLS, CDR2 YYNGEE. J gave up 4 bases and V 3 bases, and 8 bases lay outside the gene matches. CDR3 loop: CASSGRDSPPDTQYF. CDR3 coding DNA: TGTGCCAGCAGCGGCCGGGACAGTCCCCCAGATACGCAGTATTTT.

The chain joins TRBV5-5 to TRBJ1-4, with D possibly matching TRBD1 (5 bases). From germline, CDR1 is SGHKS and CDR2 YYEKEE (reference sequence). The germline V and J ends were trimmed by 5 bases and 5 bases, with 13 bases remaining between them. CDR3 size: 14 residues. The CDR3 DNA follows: TGTGCCAGCAGACGACGGGGGGGGAATGAAAAACTGTTTTTT. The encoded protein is CASRRRGGNEKLFF.

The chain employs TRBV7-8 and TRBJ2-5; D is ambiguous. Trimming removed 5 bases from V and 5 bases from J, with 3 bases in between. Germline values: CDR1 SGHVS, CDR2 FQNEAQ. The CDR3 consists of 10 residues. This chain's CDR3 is CASSHETQYF. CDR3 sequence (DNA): TGTGCCAGCAGCCATGAGACCCAGTACTTC.

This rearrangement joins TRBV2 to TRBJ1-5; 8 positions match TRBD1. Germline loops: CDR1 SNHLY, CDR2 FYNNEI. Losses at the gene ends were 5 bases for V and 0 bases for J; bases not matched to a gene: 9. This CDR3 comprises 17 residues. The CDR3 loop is CASSMDRAANSNQPQHF. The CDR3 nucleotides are TGTGCCAGCAGTATGGACAGGGCCGCCAATAGCAATCAGCCCCAGCATTTT.

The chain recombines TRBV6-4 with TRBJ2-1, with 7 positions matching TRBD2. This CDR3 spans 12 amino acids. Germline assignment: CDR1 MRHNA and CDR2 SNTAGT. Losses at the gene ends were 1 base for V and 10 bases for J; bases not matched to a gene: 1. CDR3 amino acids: CASSDYGGEQFF. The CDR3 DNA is TGTGCCAGCAGTGACTACGGGGGGGAGCAGTTCTTC.

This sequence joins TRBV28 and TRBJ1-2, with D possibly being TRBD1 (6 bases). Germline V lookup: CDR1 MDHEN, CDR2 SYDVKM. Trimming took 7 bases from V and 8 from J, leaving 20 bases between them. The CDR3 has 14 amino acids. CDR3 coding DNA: TGTGCCAGCATCCCGGGGGGCACTGGTTGGGGCTACACCTTC. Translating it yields CASIPGGTGWGYTF.

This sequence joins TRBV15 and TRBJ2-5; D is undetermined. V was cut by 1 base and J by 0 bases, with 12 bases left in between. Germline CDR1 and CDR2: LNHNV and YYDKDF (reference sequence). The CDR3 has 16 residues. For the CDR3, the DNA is TGTGCCACCAGCAGAGGCTCTCAGTGGAACCAAGAGACCCAGTACTTC. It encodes CATSRGSQWNQETQYF.

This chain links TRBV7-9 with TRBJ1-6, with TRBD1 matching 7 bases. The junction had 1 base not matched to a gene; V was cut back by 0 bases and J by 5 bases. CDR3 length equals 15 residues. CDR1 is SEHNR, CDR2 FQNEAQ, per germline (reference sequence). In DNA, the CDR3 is TGTGCCAGCAGCTTAGCCGGGACAGATAATTCACCCCTCCACTTT. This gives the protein CASSLAGTDNSPLHF. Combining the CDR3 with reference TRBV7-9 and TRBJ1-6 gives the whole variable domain DTGVSQNPRHKITKRGQNVTFRCDPISEHNRLYWYRQTLGQGPEFLTYFQNEAQLEKSRLLSDRFSAERPKGSFSTLEIQRTEQGDSAMYLCASSLAGTDNSPLHFGNGTRLTVT.

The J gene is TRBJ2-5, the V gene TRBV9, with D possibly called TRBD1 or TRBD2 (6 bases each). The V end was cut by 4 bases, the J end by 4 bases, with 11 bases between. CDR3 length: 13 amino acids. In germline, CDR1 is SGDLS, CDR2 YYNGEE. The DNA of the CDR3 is TGTGCCAGCAGCTTCGGGGGCACAGAGACCCAGTACTTC. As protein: CASSFGGTETQYF.

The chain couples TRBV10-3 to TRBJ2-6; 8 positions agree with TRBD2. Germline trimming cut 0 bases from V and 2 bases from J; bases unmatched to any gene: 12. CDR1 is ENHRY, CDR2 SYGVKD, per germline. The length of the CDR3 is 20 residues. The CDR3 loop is CAISESTGWFGGAGANVLTF. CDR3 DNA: TGTGCCATCAGTGAGTCGACTGGGTGGTTCGGGGGGGCTGGGGCCAACGTCCTGACTTTC.

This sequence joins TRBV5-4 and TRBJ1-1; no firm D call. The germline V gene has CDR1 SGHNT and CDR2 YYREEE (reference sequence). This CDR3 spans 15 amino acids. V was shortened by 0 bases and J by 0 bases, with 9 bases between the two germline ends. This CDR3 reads CASSLGAGMNTEAFF. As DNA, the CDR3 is TGTGCCAGCAGCTTGGGGGCGGGGATGAACACTGAAGCTTTCTTT.

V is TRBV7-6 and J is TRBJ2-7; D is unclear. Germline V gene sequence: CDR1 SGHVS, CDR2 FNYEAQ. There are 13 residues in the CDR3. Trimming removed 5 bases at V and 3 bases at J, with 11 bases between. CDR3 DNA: TGTGCCAGCAGCGACGGACGGGTCTACGAGCAGTACTTC. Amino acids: CASSDGRVYEQYF.

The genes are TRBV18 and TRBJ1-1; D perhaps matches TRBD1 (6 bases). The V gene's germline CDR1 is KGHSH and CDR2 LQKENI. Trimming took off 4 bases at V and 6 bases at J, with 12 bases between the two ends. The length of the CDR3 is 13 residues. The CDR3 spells CASSQEGGAEAFF. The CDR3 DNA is TGTGCCAGCTCACAAGAGGGGGGGGCTGAAGCTTTCTTT.

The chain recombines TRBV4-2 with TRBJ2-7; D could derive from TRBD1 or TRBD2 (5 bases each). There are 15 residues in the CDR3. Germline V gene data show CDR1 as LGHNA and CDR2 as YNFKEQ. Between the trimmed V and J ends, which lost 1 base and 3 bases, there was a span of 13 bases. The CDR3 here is CASSQADKGRYEQYF. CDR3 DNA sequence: TGTGCCAGCAGCCAAGCTGATAAGGGACGCTACGAGCAGTACTTC.

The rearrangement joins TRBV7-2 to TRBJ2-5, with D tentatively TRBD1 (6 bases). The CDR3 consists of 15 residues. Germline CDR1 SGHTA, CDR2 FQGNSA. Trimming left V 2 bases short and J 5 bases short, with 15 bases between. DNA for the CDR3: TGTGCCAGCAGCTTAAGCATGCAGGGGTTGGAGACCCAGTACTTC. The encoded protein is CASSLSMQGLETQYF.

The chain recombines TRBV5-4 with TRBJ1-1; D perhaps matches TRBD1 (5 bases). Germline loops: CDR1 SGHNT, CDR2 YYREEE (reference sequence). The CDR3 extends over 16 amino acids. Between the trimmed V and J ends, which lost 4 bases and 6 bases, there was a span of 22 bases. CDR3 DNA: TGTGCCAGCAGCCACGACGGGGGGGGTGGGTACGCTGAAGCTTTCTTT. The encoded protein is CASSHDGGGGYAEAFF.

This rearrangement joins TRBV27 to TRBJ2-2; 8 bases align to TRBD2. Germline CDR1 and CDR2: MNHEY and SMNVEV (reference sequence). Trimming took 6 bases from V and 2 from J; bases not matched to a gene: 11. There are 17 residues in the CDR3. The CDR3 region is CASSWDRGGANTGELFF. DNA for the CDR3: TGTGCCAGCAGCTGGGACCGGGGGGGGGCTAACACCGGGGAGCTGTTTTTT.

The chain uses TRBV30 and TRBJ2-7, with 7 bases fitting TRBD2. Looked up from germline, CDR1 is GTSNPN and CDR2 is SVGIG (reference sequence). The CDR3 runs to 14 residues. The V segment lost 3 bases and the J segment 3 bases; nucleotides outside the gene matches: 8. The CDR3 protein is CAWSAGTIFYEQYF. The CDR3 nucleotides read TGTGCCTGGAGCGCCGGGACTATCTTCTACGAGCAGTACTTC.

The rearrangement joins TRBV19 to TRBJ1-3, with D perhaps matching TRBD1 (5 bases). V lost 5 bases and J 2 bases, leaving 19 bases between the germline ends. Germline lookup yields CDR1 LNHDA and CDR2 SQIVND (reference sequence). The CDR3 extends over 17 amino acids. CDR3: CASSSRGRGMPGNTIYF. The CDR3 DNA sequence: TGTGCCAGTAGTTCGCGAGGGAGGGGTATGCCTGGAAACACCATATATTTT. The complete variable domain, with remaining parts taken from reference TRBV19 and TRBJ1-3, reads DGGITQSPKYLFRKEGQNVTLSCEQNLNHDAMYWYRQDPGQGLRLIYYSQIVNDFQKGDIAEGYSVSREKKESFPLTVTSAQKNPTAFYLCASSSRGRGMPGNTIYFGEGSWLTVV.

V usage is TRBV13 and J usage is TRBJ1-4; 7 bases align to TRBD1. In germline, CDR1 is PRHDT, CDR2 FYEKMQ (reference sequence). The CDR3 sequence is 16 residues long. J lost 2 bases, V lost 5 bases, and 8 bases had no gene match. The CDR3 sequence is CASSPGRGHTNEKLFF. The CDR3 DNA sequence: TGTGCCAGCAGCCCCGGGAGGGGGCACACTAATGAAAAACTGTTTTTT.